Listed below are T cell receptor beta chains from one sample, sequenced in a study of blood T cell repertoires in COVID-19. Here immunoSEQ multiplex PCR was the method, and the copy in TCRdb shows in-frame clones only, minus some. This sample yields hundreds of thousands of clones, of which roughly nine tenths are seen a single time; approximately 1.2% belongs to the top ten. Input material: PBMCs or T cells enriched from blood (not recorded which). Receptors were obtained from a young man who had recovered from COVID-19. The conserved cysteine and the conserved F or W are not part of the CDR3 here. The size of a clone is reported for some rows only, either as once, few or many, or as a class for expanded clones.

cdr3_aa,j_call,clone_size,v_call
ASSERAVQGYSGNTIY,TRBJ1-3,-,TRBV6-1
ASSSKTGVHTGELF,TRBJ2-2,-,TRBV28
ASGRGGRGPNTEAF,TRBJ1-1,-,TRBV10-2
ASRTGRGYEQY,TRBJ2-7,-,TRBV28
ASSLGSRQGPNTEAF,TRBJ1-1,few,TRBV7-6
ASSAETSPGEFSKNIQY,TRBJ2-4,-,TRBV9
ASSLGGQPRDGYT,TRBJ1-2,once,TRBV13
ASSATPPLGTGYYGYT,TRBJ1-2,-,TRBV9
ASSQRSGGETQY,TRBJ2-5,-,TRBV3-1/TRBV3-2
ASSQAEGEGYEQY,TRBJ2-7,-,TRBV4-2
ASSPSPGGSSYNEQF,TRBJ2-1,once,TRBV7-6
ASSLVAGPSQEQY,TRBJ2-7,-,TRBV7-2
AIRAGSSYEQY,TRBJ2-7,-,TRBV10-3
ASSPTASYEQY,TRBJ2-7,-,TRBV6-5
ASSGQVYEQY,TRBJ2-7,-,TRBV19
ASSPRQGWDYGYT,TRBJ1-2,-,TRBV5-1
ASSSRTDSSGANVLT,TRBJ2-6,-,TRBV7-8
ASRRSGSGEAF,TRBJ1-1,-,TRBV30
ASSSQQGPSEQY,TRBJ2-7,-,TRBV5-4
ASHSRLAGAMTDTQY,TRBJ2-3,-,TRBV27
SAGVGTDSYGYT,TRBJ1-2,-,TRBV29-1
ASSKTGSSNQPQH,TRBJ1-5,few,TRBV19
ASSFGVLDTEAF,TRBJ1-1,-,TRBV5-6
ASSSVLNEQF,TRBJ2-1,-,TRBV12-3/TRBV12-4
ATSDRGGTNPDTQY,TRBJ2-3,-,TRBV24-1
ASSFEAGYFGELF,TRBJ2-2,few,TRBV27
ASSMGQGGETQY,TRBJ2-5,few,TRBV19
ASAKTETNEKLF,TRBJ1-4,-,TRBV19
ASSLSGLAGNEQY,TRBJ2-7,-,TRBV5-1